This T cell receptor beta chain is drawn from a study of cytomegalovirus exposure and HLA in healthy donors. Study conclusions and caveats: The study designated 164 TCR beta chains cytomegalovirus-associated. A few V segments could not be told apart, such as TRBV6-2 and TRBV6-3, and were left out. A few of the chains that were CMV-associated were confirmed in vitro to be specific for CMV antigens.

Germline V gene sequence: CDR1 SNHLY, CDR2 FYNNEI. The V and J ends lost 5 bases and 8 bases, in that order; junction bases with no gene match: 4. This CDR3 is 14 amino acids long. With 60 Vbeta and 13 Jbeta primers, the PCR was carried out. Assay used: immunoSEQ multiplex PCR; TCRdb lists only in-frame clones, some missing. The table records roughly 100,000 clones, more than 65% of them present only once. As to this clone: Its antigen is undetermined.

Healthy bone marrow donors made up the cohort. This TCR was sampled from a middle-aged man in good health and CMV-seropositive. J is TRBJ1-4 and V is TRBV2, with 11 bases fitting TRBD1. The sequenced material came from PBMCs. CDR3 residues: CASSRDRGEEKLFF. The CDR3 DNA sequence: TGTGCCAGCAGTCGGGACAGGGGGGAGGAAAAACTGTTTTTT.